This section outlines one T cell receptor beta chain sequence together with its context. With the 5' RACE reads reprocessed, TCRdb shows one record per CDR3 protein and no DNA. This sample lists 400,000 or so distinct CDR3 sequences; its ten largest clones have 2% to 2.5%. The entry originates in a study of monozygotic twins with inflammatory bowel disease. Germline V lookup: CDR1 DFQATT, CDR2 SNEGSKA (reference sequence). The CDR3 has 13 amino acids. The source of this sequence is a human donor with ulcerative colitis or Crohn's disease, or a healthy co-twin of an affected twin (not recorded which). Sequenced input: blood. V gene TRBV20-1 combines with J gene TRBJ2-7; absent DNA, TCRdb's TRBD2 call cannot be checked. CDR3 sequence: CSARSPSGNEQYF.